The clone carrying this TCR beta chain was recorded once. Method: immunoSEQ multiplex PCR; TCRdb's copy keeps in-frame clones and lacks some. The repertoire consists of approximately 13,000 clones, with over 50% occurring once and the leading ten covering around 16%. This specimen comes from a study of sequential checkpoint blockade in melanoma. Germline V CDR1 and CDR2: SNHLY, FYNNEI. This CDR3 contains 9 residues. Trimming cost V 10 bases and J 7 bases, with 8 bases left between them. Indicated treatment: randomized to nivolumab then ipilimumab (arm A) or the reverse (arm B). The V call is TRBV2, the J call TRBJ2-7; D remains unclear. The sequence was collected from a human donor with melanoma. Sample: CD8+ T cells sorted from blood (inferred from file names), taken from a patient given nivolumab and ipilimumab in sequence. The CDR3 bases are TGTGCCATCAACAGAGAGCAGTACTTC. Its translation is CAINREQYF.